The 9 T cell receptor beta chains below were found in one sample sequenced in a study of shared clonotypes between healthy human individuals. Profiled with immunoSEQ multiplex PCR; TCRdb holds only in-frame clones, not every one. Among about 92,000 clones listed, 68% were seen once. Sequencing was carried out using memory CD8+ T cells sorted from blood. Subset here: CD45RO+ cells pooled with CCR7-negative TemRA cells. The source of these receptors is a man aged 25 to 45 in good health.

This chain uses TRBV28 with TRBJ2-1, with TRBD2 identical over 9 bases. The CDR3 has 17 residues. The germline V gene has CDR1 MDHEN and CDR2 SYDVKM. Germline trimming cut 6 bases from V and 2 bases from J; bases unmatched to any gene: 11. CDR3 sequence (DNA): TGTGCCAGCAGCACCCCCCTTAGCGGGAGCCCCTACAATGAGCAGTTCTTC. Amino acids: CASSTPLSGSPYNEQFF.

The rearrangement uses TRBV6-5 and TRBJ2-1; 9 bases line up with TRBD2. The trim removed 0 bases at V and 4 bases at J, leaving 4 bases unmatched. The V gene's germline CDR1 is MNHEY and CDR2 SVGAGI. This CDR3 contains 16 residues. The CDR3 is CASSYSVTSGYNEQFF. The CDR3 region has the DNA TGTGCCAGCAGTTACTCGGTGACTAGCGGATACAATGAGCAGTTCTTC.

In DNA form, the CDR3 reads TGTGCCAGCCTCGCCTTGAGCTCCTACAATGAGCAGTTCTTC. It is translated as CASLALSSYNEQFF. The V call is TRBV2, the J call TRBJ2-1; no definite D call. The CDR3 is 14 amino acids. Trimming cost V 8 bases and J 0 bases, with 11 bases left between them. CDR1 SNHLY and CDR2 FYNNEI come from the germline V gene.

The chain couples TRBV18 to TRBJ2-7, with 9 positions matching TRBD1. The CDR3 is made up of 16 amino acids. Germline CDR1 reads KGHSH; CDR2 reads LQKENI. Losses at the gene ends were 3 bases for V and 5 bases for J; bases not matched to a gene: 11. This CDR3 reads CASSPTPDRGIDEQYF. CDR3 DNA: TGTGCCAGCTCACCGACACCGGACAGGGGTATCGACGAGCAGTACTTC.

The rearrangement joins TRBV19 to TRBJ1-2, with D hard to call. Germline CDR1 LNHDA, CDR2 SQIVND (reference sequence). V shed 3 bases and J shed 2 bases, with 7 bases lying between them. This CDR3 is 13 amino acids long. CDR3 DNA sequence: TGTGCCAGTAGTATTGAACGGAACTATGGCTACACCTTC. This sequence encodes CASSIERNYGYTF. Full variable domain (remainder filled in from reference TRBV19 and TRBJ1-2): DGGITQSPKYLFRKEGQNVTLSCEQNLNHDAMYWYRQDPGQGLRLIYYSQIVNDFQKGDIAEGYSVSREKKESFPLTVTSAQKNPTAFYLCASSIERNYGYTFGSGTRLTVV.

The rearrangement links TRBV21-1 to TRBJ2-6; the D call TRBD1 from the table was never checked on the DNA. TRBV21-1 is annotated as a pseudogene. The CDR3 has 13 amino acids. CDR3 protein: CASKQSRANVLTF. DNA of the CDR3: TGTGCCAGCAAACAAAGTCGGGCCAACGTCCTGACTTTC.

The chain recombines TRBV6-5 with TRBJ1-2, with TRBD1 as a possible D gene (5 bases). The CDR3 is 16 amino acids. The germline gives CDR1 MNHEY, CDR2 SVGAGI. V was shortened by 0 bases and J by 2 bases, with 13 bases between the two germline ends. The CDR3 DNA reads as TGTGCCAGCAGTTACTCGAAATCAGGGTGGAACTATGGCTACACCTTC. Its translation is CASSYSKSGWNYGYTF.

V usage is TRBV19 and J usage is TRBJ2-3, with unresolved D. Trimming removed 8 bases at V and 5 bases at J, with 8 bases between. From germline, CDR1 is LNHDA and CDR2 SQIVND (reference sequence). This CDR3 region has 11 residues. The CDR3 sequence is CASRNGDTQYF. The CDR3 DNA follows: TGTGCCAGTCGTAATGGAGATACGCAGTATTTT.

This chain links TRBV5-1 with TRBJ2-1, with TRBD1 matching over 8 bases. Looked up from germline, CDR1 is SGHRS and CDR2 is YFSETQ. There are 16 residues in the CDR3. V was pared by 5 bases and J by 2 bases, with 9 bases of the junction left unmatched. The CDR3 is CASRKGDRGTYNEQFF. CDR3 nucleotide sequence: TGCGCCAGCAGAAAAGGAGACAGGGGCACCTACAATGAGCAGTTCTTC.